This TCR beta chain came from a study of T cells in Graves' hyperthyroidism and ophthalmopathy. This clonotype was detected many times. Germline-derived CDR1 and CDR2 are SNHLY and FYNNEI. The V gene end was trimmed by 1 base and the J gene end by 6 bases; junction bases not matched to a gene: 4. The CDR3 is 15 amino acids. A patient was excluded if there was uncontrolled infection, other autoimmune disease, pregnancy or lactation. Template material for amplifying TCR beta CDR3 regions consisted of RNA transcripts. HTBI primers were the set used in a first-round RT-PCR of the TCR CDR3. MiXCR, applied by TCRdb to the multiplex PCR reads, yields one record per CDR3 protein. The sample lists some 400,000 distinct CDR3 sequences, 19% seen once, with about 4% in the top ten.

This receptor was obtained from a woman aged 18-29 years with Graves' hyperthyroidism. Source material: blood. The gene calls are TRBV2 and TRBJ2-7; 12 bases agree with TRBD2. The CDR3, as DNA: TGTGCCAGCAGTGAAGTACTAGCGGGGGGTTCCGAGCAGTACTTC. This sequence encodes CASSEVLAGGSEQYF.